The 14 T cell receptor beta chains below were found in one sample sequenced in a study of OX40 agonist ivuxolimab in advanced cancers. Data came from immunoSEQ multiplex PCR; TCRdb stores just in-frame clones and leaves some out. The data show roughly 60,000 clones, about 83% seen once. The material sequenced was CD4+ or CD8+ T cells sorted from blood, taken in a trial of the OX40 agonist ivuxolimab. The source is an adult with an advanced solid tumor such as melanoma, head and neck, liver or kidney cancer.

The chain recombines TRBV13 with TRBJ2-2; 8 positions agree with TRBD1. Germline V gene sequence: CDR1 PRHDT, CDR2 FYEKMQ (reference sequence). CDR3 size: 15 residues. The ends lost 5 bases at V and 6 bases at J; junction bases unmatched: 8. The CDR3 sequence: CASSILQGASGELFF. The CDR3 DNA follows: TGTGCCAGCAGCATCCTCCAGGGGGCGTCCGGGGAGCTGTTTTTT.

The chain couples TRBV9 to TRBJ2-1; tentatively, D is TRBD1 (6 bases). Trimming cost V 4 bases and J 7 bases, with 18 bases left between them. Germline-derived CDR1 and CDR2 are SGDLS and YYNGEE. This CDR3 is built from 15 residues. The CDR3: CASSRIGRRGNEQFF. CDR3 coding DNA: TGTGCCAGCAGCAGGATAGGCCGAAGGGGGAATGAGCAGTTCTTC.

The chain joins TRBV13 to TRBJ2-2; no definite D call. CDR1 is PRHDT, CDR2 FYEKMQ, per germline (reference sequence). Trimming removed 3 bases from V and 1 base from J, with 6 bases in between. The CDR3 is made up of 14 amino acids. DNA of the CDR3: TGTGCCAGCAGCTTTGACCAGAACACCGGGGAGCTGTTTTTT. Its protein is CASSFDQNTGELFF.

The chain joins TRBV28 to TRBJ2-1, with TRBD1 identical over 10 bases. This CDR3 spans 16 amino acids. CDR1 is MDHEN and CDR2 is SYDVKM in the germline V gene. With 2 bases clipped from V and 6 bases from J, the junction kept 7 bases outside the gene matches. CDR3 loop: CASSLPPGQGGNEQFF. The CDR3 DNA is TGTGCCAGCAGTTTACCACCAGGACAGGGGGGCAATGAGCAGTTCTTC.

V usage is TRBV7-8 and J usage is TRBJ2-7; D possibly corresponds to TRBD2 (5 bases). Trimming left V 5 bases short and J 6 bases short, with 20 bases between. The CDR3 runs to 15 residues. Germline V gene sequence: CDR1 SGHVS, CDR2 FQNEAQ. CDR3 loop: CASSPSIPGSGEQYF. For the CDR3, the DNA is TGTGCCAGCAGCCCATCCATTCCGGGGTCGGGCGAGCAGTACTTC.

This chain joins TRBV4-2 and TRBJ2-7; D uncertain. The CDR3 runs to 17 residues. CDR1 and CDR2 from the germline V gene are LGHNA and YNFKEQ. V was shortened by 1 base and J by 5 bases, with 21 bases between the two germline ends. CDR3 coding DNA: TGTGCCAGCAGCCAAGTTATAACCCCCCAAAGCCTAAACGAGCAGTACTTC. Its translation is CASSQVITPQSLNEQYF.

CDR3 DNA sequence: TGCGCCAGCGCCCAGGACAGGGCAAATTCACCCCTCCACTTT. It specifies CASAQDRANSPLHF. The V gene is TRBV5-1, the J gene TRBJ1-6, with 8 bases lining up with TRBD1. The germline V gene encodes CDR1 SGHRS and CDR2 YFSETQ. Trimming took 7 bases from V and 7 from J; bases not matched to a gene: 7. The CDR3 has 14 residues.

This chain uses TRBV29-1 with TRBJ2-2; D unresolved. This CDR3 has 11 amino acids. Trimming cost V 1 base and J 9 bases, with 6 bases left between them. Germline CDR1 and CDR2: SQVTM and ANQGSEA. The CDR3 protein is CSVEVFRELFF. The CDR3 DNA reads TGCAGCGTTGAAGTGTTCAGGGAGCTGTTTTTT.

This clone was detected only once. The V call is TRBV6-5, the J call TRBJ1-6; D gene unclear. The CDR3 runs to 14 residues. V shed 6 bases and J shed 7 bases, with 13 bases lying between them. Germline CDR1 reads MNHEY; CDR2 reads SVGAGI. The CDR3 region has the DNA TGTGCCAGCAGCTATCGAAGGCCCAATTCACCCCTCCACTTT. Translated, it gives CASSYRRPNSPLHF.

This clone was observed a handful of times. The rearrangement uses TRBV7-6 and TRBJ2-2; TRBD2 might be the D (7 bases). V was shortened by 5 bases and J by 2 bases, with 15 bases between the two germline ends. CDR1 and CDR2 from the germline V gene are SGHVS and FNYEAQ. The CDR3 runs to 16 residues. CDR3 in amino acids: CASSRVRGANTGELFF. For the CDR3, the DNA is TGTGCCAGCAGCCGCGTACGGGGGGCCAACACCGGGGAGCTGTTTTTT.

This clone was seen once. The CDR3 sequence is CASSLRAQAGEQYF. CDR3 bases: TGTGCCAGCAGCTTACGAGCCCAAGCGGGTGAGCAGTACTTC. This sequence joins TRBV7-8 and TRBJ2-7; TRBD2 might be the D (6 bases). Trimming stripped 2 bases from V and 7 bases from J, with 15 bases between. The CDR3 has 14 amino acids. Germline CDR1 and CDR2: SGHVS and FQNEAQ. Filled out from reference TRBV7-8 and TRBJ2-7, the complete variable domain reads GAGVSQSPRYKVAKRGQDVALRCDPISGHVSLFWYQQALGQGPEFLTYFQNEAQLDKSGLPSDRFFAERPEGSVSTLKIQRTQQEDSAVYLCASSLRAQAGEQYFGPGTRLTVT.

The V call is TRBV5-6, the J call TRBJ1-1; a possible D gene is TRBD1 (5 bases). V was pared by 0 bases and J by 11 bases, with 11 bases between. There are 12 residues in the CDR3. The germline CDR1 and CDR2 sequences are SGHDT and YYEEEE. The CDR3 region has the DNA TGTGCCAGCAGCTTGGCGGCAGGGCGGGCTTTCTTT. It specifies CASSLAAGRAFF. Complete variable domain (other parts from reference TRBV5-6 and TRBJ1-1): DAGVTQSPTHLIKTRGQQVTLRCSPKSGHDTVSWYQQALGQGPQFIFQYYEEEERQRGNFPDRFSGHQFPNYSSELNVNALLLGDSALYLCASSLAAGRAFFGQGTRLTVV.

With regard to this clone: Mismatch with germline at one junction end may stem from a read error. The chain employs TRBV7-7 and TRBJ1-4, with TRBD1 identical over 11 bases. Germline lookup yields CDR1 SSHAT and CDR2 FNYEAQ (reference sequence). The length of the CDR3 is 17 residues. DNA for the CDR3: TGTGCTAGCAGCGCCGGGACAGGGGGAATTCCTAATGAAAAACTGTTTTTT. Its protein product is CASSAGTGGIPNEKLFF.

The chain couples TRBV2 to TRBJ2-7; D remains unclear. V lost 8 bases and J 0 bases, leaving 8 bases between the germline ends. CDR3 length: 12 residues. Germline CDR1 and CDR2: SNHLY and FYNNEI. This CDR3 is CASSARSYEQYF. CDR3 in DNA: TGTGCCAGCTCGGCTCGCTCCTACGAGCAGTACTTC.